This TCR beta chain emerged from a study of cytomegalovirus exposure and HLA in healthy donors. The PCR contained 60 Vbeta and 13 Jbeta primers. Data came from immunoSEQ multiplex PCR; TCRdb stores just in-frame clones and leaves some out. The repertoire holds 90,000 to 150,000 clones, around 63% seen once, with approximately 11% in the top ten. The germline V gene encodes CDR1 SGHAT and CDR2 FQNNGV. V shed 4 bases and J shed 3 bases, with 16 bases lying between them. CDR3 length equals 16 residues. Material: PBMCs. The chain employs TRBV11-2 and TRBJ2-4, with a tentative D call TRBD1 (6 bases). This clonotype originated in a man aged 40-49 years in good health and CMV-seropositive. CDR3 protein: CASSWYRERVKNIQYF. In DNA form, the CDR3 reads TGTGCCAGCAGCTGGTACAGGGAGAGGGTCAAAAACATTCAGTACTTC. Full variable domain (remainder filled in from reference TRBV11-2 and TRBJ2-4): EAGVAQSPRYKIIEKRQSVAFWCNPISGHATLYWYQQILGQGPKLLIQFQNNGVVDDSQLPKDRFSAERLKGVDSTLKIQPAKLEDSAVYLCASSWYRERVKNIQYFGAGTRLSVL.